The present T cell receptor beta chain was sequenced within a study of T cell repertoires in cytomegalovirus infection. Study at large: Public TCR beta signatures indicated both CMV infection and matching HLA type. Study results and limitations: The cumulative frequency of public TCR beta families identified carriers of CMV plus the relevant HLA. The response measured ex vivo was dominated by TCR beta clonotypes (HLA-C-restricted and CMV-specific).

TCRdb independently ran MiXCR on the reads; one entry per CDR3 protein. The repertoire holds 450,000 to 600,000 distinct CDR3 sequences, approximately 10% seen once, with roughly 10% in the top ten. This clonotype has ten or more counts. Antigen: not known. Trimming took off 2 bases at V and 0 bases at J, with 29 bases between the two ends. The CDR3 is 22 amino acids. Germline V gene lookup returns CDR1 MNHEY and CDR2 SVGAGI. Sample: PBMCs. This TCR was sampled from a human donor in good health (CMV status not recorded). Some clones in this sample may be carry-over from other donors' samples. The chain joins TRBV6-5 to TRBJ2-1, with a tentative D call TRBD1 (5 bases). CDR3 coding DNA: TGTGCCAGCAGTTACGCCCGGTTTGCCGCGCGGCCGACAGAAAGCTCCTACAATGAGCAGTTCTTC. Encoded protein: CASSYARFAARPTESSYNEQFF.